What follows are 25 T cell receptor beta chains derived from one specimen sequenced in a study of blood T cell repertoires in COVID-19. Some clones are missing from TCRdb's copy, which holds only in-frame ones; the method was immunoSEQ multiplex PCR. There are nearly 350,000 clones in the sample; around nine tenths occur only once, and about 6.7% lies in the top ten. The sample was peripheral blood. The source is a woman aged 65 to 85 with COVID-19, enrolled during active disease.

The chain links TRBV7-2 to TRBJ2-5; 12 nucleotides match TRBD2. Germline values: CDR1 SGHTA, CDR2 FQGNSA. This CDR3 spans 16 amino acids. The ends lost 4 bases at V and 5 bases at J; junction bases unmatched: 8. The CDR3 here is CASSYPSGGAGETQYF. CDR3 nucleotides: TGTGCCAGCAGCTACCCTAGCGGGGGGGCCGGTGAGACCCAGTACTTC.

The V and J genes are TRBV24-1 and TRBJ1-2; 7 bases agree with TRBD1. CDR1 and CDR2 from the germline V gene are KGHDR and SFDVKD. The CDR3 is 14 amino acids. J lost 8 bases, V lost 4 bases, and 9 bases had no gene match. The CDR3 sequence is CATSDPLQGRGYTF. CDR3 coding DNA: TGTGCCACCAGTGACCCTTTACAGGGGAGGGGCTACACCTTC.

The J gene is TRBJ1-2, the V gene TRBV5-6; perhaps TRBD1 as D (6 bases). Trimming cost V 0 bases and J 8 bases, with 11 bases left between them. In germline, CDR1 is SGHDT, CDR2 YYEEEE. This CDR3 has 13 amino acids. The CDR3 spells CASSLDGGWGYTF. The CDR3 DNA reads TGTGCCAGCAGCTTGGATGGGGGCTGGGGCTACACCTTC.

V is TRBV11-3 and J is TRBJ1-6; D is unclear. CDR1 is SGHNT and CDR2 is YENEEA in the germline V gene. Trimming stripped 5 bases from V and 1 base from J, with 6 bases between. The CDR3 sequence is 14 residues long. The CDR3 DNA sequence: TGTGCCAGCAGCGACTCGTCCTATAATTCACCCCTCCACTTT. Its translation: CASSDSSYNSPLHF.

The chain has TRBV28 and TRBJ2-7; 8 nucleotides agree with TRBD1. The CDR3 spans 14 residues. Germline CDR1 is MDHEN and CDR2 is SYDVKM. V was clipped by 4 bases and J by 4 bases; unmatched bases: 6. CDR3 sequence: CASSWTGKVYEQYF. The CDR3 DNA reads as TGTGCCAGCAGTTGGACAGGGAAAGTATACGAGCAGTACTTC.

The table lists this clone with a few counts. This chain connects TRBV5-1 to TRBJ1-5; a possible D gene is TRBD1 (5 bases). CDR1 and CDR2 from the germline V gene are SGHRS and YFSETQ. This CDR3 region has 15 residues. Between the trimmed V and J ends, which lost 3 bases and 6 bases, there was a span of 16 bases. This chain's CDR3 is CASSWGEGVGQPQHF. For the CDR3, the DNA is TGCGCCAGCAGCTGGGGGGAGGGCGTGGGTCAGCCCCAGCATTTT.

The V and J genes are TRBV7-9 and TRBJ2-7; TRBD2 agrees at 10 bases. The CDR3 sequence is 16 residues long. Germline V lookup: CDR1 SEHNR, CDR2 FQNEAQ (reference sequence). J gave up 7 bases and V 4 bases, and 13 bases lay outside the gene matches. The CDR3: CASSSTQRGGLGEQYF. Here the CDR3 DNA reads TGTGCCAGCAGCTCAACACAGCGGGGGGGCCTGGGTGAGCAGTACTTC. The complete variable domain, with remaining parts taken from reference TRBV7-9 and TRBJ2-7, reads DTGVSQNPRHKITKRGQNVTFRCDPISEHNRLYWYRQTLGQGPEFLTYFQNEAQLEKSRLLSDRFSAERPKGSFSTLEIQRTEQGDSAMYLCASSSTQRGGLGEQYFGPGTRLTVT.

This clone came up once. The CDR3 loop reads CASSEAGQSASGYTF. Written as DNA, the CDR3 is TGTGCCAGCAGTGAAGCTGGACAGAGCGCCTCCGGCTACACCTTC. The chain recombines TRBV2 with TRBJ1-2, with a weak D call TRBD1 (6 bases). This CDR3 region has 15 residues. Germline V gene lookup returns CDR1 SNHLY and CDR2 FYNNEI. V gave up 0 bases and J gave up 8 bases, with 16 bases separating them.

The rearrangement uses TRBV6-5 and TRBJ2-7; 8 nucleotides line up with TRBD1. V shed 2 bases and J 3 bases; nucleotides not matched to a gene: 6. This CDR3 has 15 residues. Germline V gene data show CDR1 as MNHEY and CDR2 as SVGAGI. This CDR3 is CASSYGQGSFYEQYF. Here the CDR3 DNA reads TGTGCCAGCAGTTACGGACAGGGTAGTTTCTACGAGCAGTACTTC.

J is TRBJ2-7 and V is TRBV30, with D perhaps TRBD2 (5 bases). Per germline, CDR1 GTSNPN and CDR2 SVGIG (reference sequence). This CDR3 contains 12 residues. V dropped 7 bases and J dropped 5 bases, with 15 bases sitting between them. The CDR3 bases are TGTGCCTTTCACGGGATCCGGGACGAGCAGTACTTC. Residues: CAFHGIRDEQYF.

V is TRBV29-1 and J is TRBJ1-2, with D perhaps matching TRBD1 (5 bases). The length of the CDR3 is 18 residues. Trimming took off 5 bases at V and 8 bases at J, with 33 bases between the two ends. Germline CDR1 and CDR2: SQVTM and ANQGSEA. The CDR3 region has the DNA TGCAGCGTTCTCCTTGTCGCGCCAGGGTGGGAACAGCTGAGGGGCTACACCTTC. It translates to CSVLLVAPGWEQLRGYTF. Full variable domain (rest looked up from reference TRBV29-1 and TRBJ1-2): SAVISQKPSRDICQRGTSLTIQCQVDSQVTMMFWYRQQPGQSLTLIATANQGSEATYESGFVIDKFPISRPNLTFSTLTVSNMSPEDSSIYLCSVLLVAPGWEQLRGYTFGSGTRLTVV.

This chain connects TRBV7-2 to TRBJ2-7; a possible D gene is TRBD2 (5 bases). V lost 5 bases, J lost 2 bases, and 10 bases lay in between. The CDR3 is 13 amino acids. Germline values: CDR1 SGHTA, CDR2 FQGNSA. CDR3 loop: CASSGGAAYEQYF. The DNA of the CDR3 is TGTGCCAGCAGCGGAGGAGCTGCCTACGAGCAGTACTTC.

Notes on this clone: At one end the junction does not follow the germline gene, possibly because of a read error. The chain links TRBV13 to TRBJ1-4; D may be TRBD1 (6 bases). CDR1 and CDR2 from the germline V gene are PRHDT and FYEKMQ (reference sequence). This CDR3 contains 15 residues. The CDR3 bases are TGTGCCAGCAGCCTAGGGACACCAACTAATGAAAAACTGTTTTTT. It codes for CASSLGTPTNEKLFF.

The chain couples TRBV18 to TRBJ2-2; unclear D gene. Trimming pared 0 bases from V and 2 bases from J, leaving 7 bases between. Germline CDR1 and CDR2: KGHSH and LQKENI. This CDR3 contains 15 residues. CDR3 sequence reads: CASSPPPLNTGELFF. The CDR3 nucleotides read TGTGCCAGCTCACCACCTCCTTTAAACACCGGGGAGCTGTTTTTT.

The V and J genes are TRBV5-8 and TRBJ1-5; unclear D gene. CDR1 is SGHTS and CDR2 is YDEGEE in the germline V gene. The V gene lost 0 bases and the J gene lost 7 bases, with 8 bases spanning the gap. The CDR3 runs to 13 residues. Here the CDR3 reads CASSLGREQPQHF. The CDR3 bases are TGTGCCAGCAGCTTGGGGAGGGAACAGCCCCAGCATTTT. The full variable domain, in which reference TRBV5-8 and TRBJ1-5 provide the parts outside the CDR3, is EAGVTQSPTHLIKTRGQQATLRCSPISGHTSVYWYQQALGLGLQFLLWYDEGEERNRGNFPPRFSGRQFPNYSSELNVNALELEDSALYLCASSLGREQPQHFGDGTRLSIL.

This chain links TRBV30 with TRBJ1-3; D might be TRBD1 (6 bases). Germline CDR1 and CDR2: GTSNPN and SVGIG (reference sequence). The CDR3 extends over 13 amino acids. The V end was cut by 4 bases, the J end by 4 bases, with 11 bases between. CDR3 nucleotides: TGTGCCTGGATCCCAGGGGAAGGAAACACCATATATTTT. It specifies CAWIPGEGNTIYF.

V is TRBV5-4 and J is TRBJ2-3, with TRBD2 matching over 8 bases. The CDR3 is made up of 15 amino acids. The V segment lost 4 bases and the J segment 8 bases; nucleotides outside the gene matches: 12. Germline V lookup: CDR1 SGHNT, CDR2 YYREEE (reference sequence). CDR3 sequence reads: CASSPTSGGRGTQYF. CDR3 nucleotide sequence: TGTGCCAGCAGCCCAACTTCGGGGGGGCGCGGTACGCAGTATTTT.

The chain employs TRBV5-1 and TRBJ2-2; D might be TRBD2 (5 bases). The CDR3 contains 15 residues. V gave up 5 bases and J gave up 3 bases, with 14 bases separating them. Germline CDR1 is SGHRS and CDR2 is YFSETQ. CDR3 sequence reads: CASRGEGRDTGELFF. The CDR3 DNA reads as TGCGCCAGCAGGGGAGAAGGGCGGGACACCGGGGAGCTGTTTTTT. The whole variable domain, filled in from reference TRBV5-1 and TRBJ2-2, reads KAGVTQTPRYLIKTRGQQVTLSCSPISGHRSVSWYQQTPGQGLQFLFEYFSETQRNKGNFPGRFSGRQFSNSRSEMNVSTLELGDSALYLCASRGEGRDTGELFFGEGSRLTVL.

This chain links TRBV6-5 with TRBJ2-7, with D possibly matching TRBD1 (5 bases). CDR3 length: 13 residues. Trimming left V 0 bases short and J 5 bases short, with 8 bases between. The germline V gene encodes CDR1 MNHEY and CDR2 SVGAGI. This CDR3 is CASSYSTANEQYF. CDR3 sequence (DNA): TGTGCCAGCAGTTACTCGACAGCAAACGAGCAGTACTTC.

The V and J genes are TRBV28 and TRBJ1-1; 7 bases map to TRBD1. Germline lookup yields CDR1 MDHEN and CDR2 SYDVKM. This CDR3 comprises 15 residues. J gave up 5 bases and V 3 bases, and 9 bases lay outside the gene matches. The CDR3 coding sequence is TGTGCCAGCAGTTTTCAGGGGGGCGCGAGGACTGAAGCTTTCTTT. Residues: CASSFQGGARTEAFF.

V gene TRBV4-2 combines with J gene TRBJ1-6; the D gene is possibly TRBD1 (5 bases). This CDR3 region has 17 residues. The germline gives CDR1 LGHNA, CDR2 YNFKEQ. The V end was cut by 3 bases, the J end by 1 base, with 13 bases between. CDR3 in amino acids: CASSHPPGGSYNSPLHF. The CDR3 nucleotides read TGTGCCAGCAGCCATCCCCCGGGGGGATCCTATAATTCACCCCTCCACTTT.

The CDR3 here is CASSVSGIPYEQYF. In DNA, the CDR3 is TGTGCCAGCAGCGTAAGCGGAATTCCCTACGAGCAGTACTTC. The chain carries TRBV9 and TRBJ2-7, with D possibly TRBD2 on 5 matching bases. CDR1 and CDR2 (germline): SGDLS, YYNGEE. The V end was cut by 1 base, the J end by 2 bases, with 10 bases between. The CDR3 runs 14 residues.

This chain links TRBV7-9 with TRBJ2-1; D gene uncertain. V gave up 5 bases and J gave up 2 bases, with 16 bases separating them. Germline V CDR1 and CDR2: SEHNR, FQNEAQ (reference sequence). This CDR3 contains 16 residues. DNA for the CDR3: TGTGCCAGCAGCCCCCAGGTCCCGAAGACCTACAATGAGCAGTTCTTC. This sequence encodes CASSPQVPKTYNEQFF.

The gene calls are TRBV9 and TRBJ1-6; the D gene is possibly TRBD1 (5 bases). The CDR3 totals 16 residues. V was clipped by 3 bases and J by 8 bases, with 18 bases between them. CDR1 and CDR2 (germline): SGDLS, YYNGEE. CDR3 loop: CASSASSGTEDSPLHF. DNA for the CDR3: TGTGCCAGCAGCGCGTCGTCCGGGACTGAGGATTCACCCCTCCACTTT.

CDR3 sequence (DNA): TGCAGCGTGACCGGGACAAAGAACACCGGGGAGCTGTTTTTT. As protein: CSVTGTKNTGELFF. The chain uses TRBV29-1 and TRBJ2-2; a weak D match, TRBD1 (6 bases). The CDR3 is made up of 14 amino acids. The V end was cut by 6 bases, the J end by 1 base, with 12 bases between. Germline CDR1 and CDR2: SQVTM and ANQGSEA.